This TCR beta chain was captured in a study of blood T cells in healthy people across ages. With V trimmed by 3 bases and J by 2 bases, 4 bases remained unmatched. The CDR3 is made up of 14 amino acids. The germline V gene encodes CDR1 LGHDT and CDR2 YNNKEL (reference sequence). A J-beta primer mix and a sample-barcoded 5' primer were used in a second PCR of roughly 7 to 12 cycles. From the 5' RACE reads, TCRdb called clonotypes with MiXCR, one entry per CDR3 protein. The sample holds 730,000 or so distinct CDR3 sequences, 40% to 45% seen once. This receptor was obtained from an elderly man in good health. The specimen sequenced was blood. The chain recombines TRBV3-1 with TRBJ2-7, with TRBD1 identical over 7 bases. The CDR3 sequence is CASSHRQGTYEQYF. In DNA, the CDR3 is TGTGCCAGCAGCCACCGACAGGGAACCTACGAGCAGTACTTC.